Described below is a single TCR beta chain sequence and its context. The method was immunoSEQ multiplex PCR; TCRdb's version includes in-frame clones alone and lacks a portion of them. The table lists approximately 58,000 clones, about 88% of them singletons. This record belongs to a study of technical replicates of blood from a handful of donors. V dropped 0 bases and J dropped 6 bases, with 7 bases sitting between them. CDR1 SGHNT and CDR2 YYREEE come from the germline V gene (reference sequence). This CDR3 has 14 residues. The specimen sequenced was PBMCs. The chain uses TRBV5-4 and TRBJ1-6, with D possibly TRBD1 on 5 matching bases. The TCR comes from a human donor in good health. Some clones in this sample may be carry-over from other donors' samples. For the CDR3, the DNA is TGTGCCAGCAGCTTGGACAGGTTTAATTCACCCCTCCACTTT. Translation gives CASSLDRFNSPLHF. The full variable domain, in which reference TRBV5-4 and TRBJ1-6 provide the parts outside the CDR3, is ETGVTQSPTHLIKTRGQQVTLRCSSQSGHNTVSWYQQALGQGPQFIFQYYREEENGRGNFPPRFSGLQFPNYSSELNVNALELDDSALYLCASSLDRFNSPLHFGNGTRLTVT.